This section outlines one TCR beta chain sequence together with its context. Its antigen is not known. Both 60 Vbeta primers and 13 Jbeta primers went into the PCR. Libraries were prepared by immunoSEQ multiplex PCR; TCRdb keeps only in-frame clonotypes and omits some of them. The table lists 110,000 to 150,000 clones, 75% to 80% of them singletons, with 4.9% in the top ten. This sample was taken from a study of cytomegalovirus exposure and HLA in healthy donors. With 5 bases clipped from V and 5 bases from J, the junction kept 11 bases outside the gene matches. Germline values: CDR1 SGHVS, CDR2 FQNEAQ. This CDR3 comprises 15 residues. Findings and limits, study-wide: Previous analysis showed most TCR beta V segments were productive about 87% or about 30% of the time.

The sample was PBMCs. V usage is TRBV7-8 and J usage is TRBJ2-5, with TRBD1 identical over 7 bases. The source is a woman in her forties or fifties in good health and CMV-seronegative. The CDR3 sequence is CASSPPGQRRETQYF. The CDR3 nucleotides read TGTGCCAGCAGCCCGCCGGGACAGAGAAGGGAGACCCAGTACTTC.